A selection of T cell receptor beta chains follows, all from one sample in a study of human T cells and chemical hapten exposure. In TCRdb, the RACE reads were re-called with MiXCR into one record per CDR3 protein. The sample has over 55,000 distinct CDR3 sequences, roughly 12% seen once. This sample comprised whole blood, obtained in connection with sensitization to the hapten diphenylcyclopropenone (DPC). The receptor source for this set is a man aged 30 to 45 with alopecia areata. Some clones in this sample may be carry-over from other donors' samples. Both conserved end residues are part of each CDR3. Each record gives: V gene, D gene, clone size, J gene, CDR3 protein, CDR3 DNA. A D gene is named only where the DNA matches it firmly. Only part of the rows carry a size: once, few, many, or a class if the clone is expanded.

TRBV12-3/TRBV12-4	.	many	TRBJ1-1	CASSSFAQNTEAFF	TGTGCCAGCAGTTCCTTCGCCCAGAACACTGAAGCTTTCTTT
TRBV2	TRBD1	many	TRBJ1-2	CASSENTGGYGGYTF	TGTGCCAGCAGTGAAAACACAGGGGGCTATGGTGGCTACACCTTC
TRBV7-6	.	many	TRBJ2-1	CASGLGWGPYNEQFF	TGTGCCAGCGGTCTGGGGTGGGGGCCTTACAATGAGCAGTTCTTC
TRBV7-2	.	few	TRBJ1-2	CASRQDHFYGYTF	TGTGCCAGCAGGCAGGATCATTTCTATGGCTACACCTTC
TRBV7-2	.	few	TRBJ2-2	CASSLSRGTGELFF	TGTGCCAGCAGCTTAAGCAGGGGCACCGGGGAGCTGTTTTTT
TRBV4-2	.	.	TRBJ2-7	CASSQDRSYEQYF	TGTGCCAGCAGCCAAGATCGATCCTACGAGCAGTACTTC
TRBV5-5	.	.	TRBJ1-1	CASSLVGGGNTEAFF	TGTGCCAGCAGCTTGGTCGGGGGAGGGAACACTGAAGCTTTCTTT
TRBV19	.	.	TRBJ2-3	CASSIQSTDTQYF	TGTGCCAGTAGTATACAGTCCACAGATACGCAGTATTTT
TRBV3-1	.	few	TRBJ1-2	CASSRYDERENGYTF	TGTGCCAGCAGTCGATACGACGAAAGGGAGAATGGCTACACCTTC
TRBV7-8	TRBD1	many	TRBJ1-5	CASSFRGQGRQPQHF	TGTGCCAGCAGCTTTAGGGGACAGGGGAGACAGCCCCAGCATTTT
TRBV30	.	many	TRBJ2-3	CAWSTIGGLSDTQYF	TGTGCCTGGAGTACGATAGGGGGGCTTTCAGATACGCAGTATTTT
TRBV24-1	TRBD2	many	TRBJ2-1	CATSDPQGRSGKSSYNEQFF	TGTGCCACCAGTGACCCGCAAGGGCGGAGCGGGAAGAGCTCCTACAATGAGCAGTTCTTC
TRBV20-1	.	many	TRBJ1-4	CSARHGSTNEKLFF	TGCAGTGCTAGACACGGATCAACTAATGAAAAACTGTTTTTT
TRBV7-2	TRBD2	few	TRBJ2-3	CASSLAGLAADTQYF	TGTGCCAGCAGCTTAGCGGGACTAGCCGCAGATACGCAGTATTTT
TRBV20-1	.	few	TRBJ2-7	CSAPPDGFSYEQYF	TGCAGTGCTCCCCCCGACGGATTTTCCTACGAGCAGTACTTC
TRBV27	.	few	TRBJ2-5	CATKIGPAATQYF	TGTGCCACCAAAATCGGCCCCGCAGCGACCCAGTACTTC
TRBV5-1	.	many	TRBJ1-1	CASSLQPGNTEAFF	TGCGCCAGCAGCTTGCAACCGGGGAACACTGAAGCTTTCTTT
TRBV6-5	.	.	TRBJ2-1	CASSQDFQSSYNEQFF	TGTGCCAGCAGTCAAGACTTCCAGAGCTCCTACAATGAGCAGTTCTTC
TRBV12-3/TRBV12-4	.	few	TRBJ2-7	CASSSPGNRYEQYF	TGTGCCAGCAGTTCGCCCGGCAATAGGTACGAGCAGTACTTC
TRBV7-6	.	.	TRBJ1-3	CASSRRGILSGNTIYF	TGTGCCAGCAGCCGGCGAGGGATTCTCTCTGGAAACACCATATATTTT
TRBV5-1	.	.	TRBJ1-6	CASSLEGGKSSPLHF	TGCGCCAGCAGCTTGGAGGGTGGTAAGAGTTCACCCCTCCACTTT
TRBV6-2/TRBV6-3	TRBD2	.	TRBJ2-3	CASTGRTRPDTQYF	TGTGCCAGCACGGGGAGGACTAGACCAGATACGCAGTATTTT